Listed below are T cell receptor beta chains from one sample, sequenced in a study of blood T cell repertoires in COVID-19. Some clones are missing from TCRdb's copy, which holds only in-frame ones; the method was immunoSEQ multiplex PCR. The data show 150,000 to 200,000 clones, over 75% seen once. Input material: PBMCs or T cells enriched from blood (not recorded which). Source of these receptors: a woman aged 18-35 years who had recovered from COVID-19. Each CDR3 is given with its conserved first and last residue. The D gene is left open where the match is weak. Size values are once, few and many counts, or a class for expanded clones, and some rows have none.

DNA: TGTGCCAGTCCGACCGGGGGGGCCTACAATGAGCAGTTCTTC; CDR3: CASPTGGAYNEQFF; D: TRBD2; J: TRBJ2-1; size: NA; V: TRBV6-5
DNA: TGTGCCAGCAGCCGCAGGGCTTCGAACACTGAAGCTTTCTTT; CDR3: CASSRRASNTEAFF; D: NA; J: TRBJ1-1; size: NA; V: TRBV5-6
DNA: TGTGCCAGCAGTACCGGGACAGAGAGCACCGGGGAGCTGTTTTTT; CDR3: CASSTGTESTGELFF; D: TRBD1; J: TRBJ2-2; size: NA; V: TRBV7-6
DNA: TGTGCCAGCAGTGAAGTAAGAGGGGAGGTTGAAAAACTGTTTTTT; CDR3: CASSEVRGEVEKLFF; D: NA; J: TRBJ1-4; size: few; V: TRBV6-1
DNA: TGTGCCATCAGTGAGGCCTATGTGGGACTAGCCAAAAACATTCAGTACTTC; CDR3: CAISEAYVGLAKNIQYF; D: NA; J: TRBJ2-4; size: NA; V: TRBV10-3
DNA: TGTGCCAGCAGCGTAGGTGCAGGGCGGACTGAAGCTTTCTTT; CDR3: CASSVGAGRTEAFF; D: NA; J: TRBJ1-1; size: NA; V: TRBV9
DNA: TGTGCCAGCAGCGTAGGGAACGCAGGGGGCCTAGGGGAGACCCAGTACTTC; CDR3: CASSVGNAGGLGETQYF; D: TRBD1; J: TRBJ2-5; size: NA; V: TRBV9
DNA: TGCAGCGTTGAAGAATGGTGGACAGGGGGCTATGGCTACACCTTC; CDR3: CSVEEWWTGGYGYTF; D: TRBD1; J: TRBJ1-2; size: NA; V: TRBV29-1
DNA: TGTGCCAGCAGCGTACGCCTAGCGGATTACAATGAGCAGTTCTTC; CDR3: CASSVRLADYNEQFF; D: TRBD2; J: TRBJ2-1; size: NA; V: TRBV9
DNA: TGTGCCAGCGCCAATAGACGGGGGGGAAGTATCTACGAGCAGTACTTC; CDR3: CASANRRGGSIYEQYF; D: TRBD2; J: TRBJ2-7; size: once; V: TRBV28
DNA: TGCGCCAGCAGCCAAGATCTGGGCAGGAGGGGCTACACCTTC; CDR3: CASSQDLGRRGYTF; D: NA; J: TRBJ1-2; size: NA; V: TRBV4-3
DNA: TGCGCCAGCAGTGAGTCTCGGACAGGGACCTACGAGCAGTACTTC; CDR3: CASSESRTGTYEQYF; D: TRBD1; J: TRBJ2-7; size: once; V: TRBV10-1
DNA: TGTGCCAGCAGCAAAGGGGGGACTAGCGGGAGGACAGATACGCAGTATTTT; CDR3: CASSKGGTSGRTDTQYF; D: NA; J: TRBJ2-3; size: NA; V: TRBV21-1
DNA: TGTGCCAGCAGCTTTCTAACAGGGATGCAGTTCTTC; CDR3: CASSFLTGMQFF; D: NA; J: TRBJ2-1; size: NA; V: TRBV7-9
DNA: TGTGCCAGCAGCCCGGGACTAGCGGGGGTCTACGAGCAGTACTTC; CDR3: CASSPGLAGVYEQYF; D: TRBD2; J: TRBJ2-7; size: few; V: TRBV7-2
DNA: TGTGCCAGCAGCCGAAGGACTACCCAAGAGACCCAGTACTTC; CDR3: CASSRRTTQETQYF; D: NA; J: TRBJ2-5; size: once; V: TRBV3-1/TRBV3-2
DNA: TGTGCCAGTAGTATTCGACTAGCGGATAGCTCCTACGAGCAGTACTTC; CDR3: CASSIRLADSSYEQYF; D: TRBD2; J: TRBJ2-7; size: NA; V: TRBV19
DNA: TGTGCCAGCAGTTACTTCGGTGCAGATACGCAGTATTTT; CDR3: CASSYFGADTQYF; D: NA; J: TRBJ2-3; size: NA; V: TRBV6-2/TRBV6-3
DNA: TGTGCCAGCTCACCATCCGGGGTTGCGGGCGAAGCTTTCTTT; CDR3: CASSPSGVAGEAFF; D: NA; J: TRBJ1-1; size: NA; V: TRBV18
DNA: TGTGCCAGCAGCTTAGTGGTAGGGGTTGGCAATCAGCCCCAGCATTTT; CDR3: CASSLVVGVGNQPQHF; D: NA; J: TRBJ1-5; size: NA; V: TRBV7-2